This T cell receptor (beta chain) was identified during a study of cytomegalovirus exposure and HLA in healthy donors. V lost 5 bases, J lost 7 bases, and 7 bases stayed unmatched. This CDR3 is built from 14 residues. CDR1 is SGHDT and CDR2 is YYEEEE in the germline V gene. For this clone: Its antigen is unknown.

Regarding the study as a whole: Later on, an analysis tied under 20,000 TCR beta sequences to HLA alleles at 0.05 false discovery rate.

PCR involved 60 Vbeta and 13 Jbeta primers. TCRdb keeps only in-frame clones here, not all; method: immunoSEQ multiplex PCR. This table lists 90,000 to 150,000 clones. The donors gave bone marrow, and they were healthy. The chain uses TRBV5-6 and TRBJ2-2, with 8 bases that match TRBD1. This clonotype was obtained from a young man in good health and CMV-seronegative. What was sequenced was PBMCs. The CDR3 region is CASSPLTGDGELFF. The CDR3 DNA is TGTGCCAGCAGTCCTCTGACAGGGGACGGGGAGCTGTTTTTT.